This passage covers 18 T cell receptor beta chains from one sample sequenced in a study of blood T cell repertoires in COVID-19. Generated by immunoSEQ multiplex PCR, the TCRdb table keeps only in-frame clones and is missing some. The sample lists fewer than 300,000 clones; approximately 91% were seen once. Sequenced sample: peripheral blood. These receptor sequences come from a woman in her twenties or thirties with COVID-19, enrolled during active disease.

V and J are TRBV2 and TRBJ1-5; 7 bases agree with TRBD1. With 4 bases clipped from V and 7 bases from J, the junction kept 4 bases outside the gene matches. The CDR3 is 13 amino acids. Germline V gene sequence: CDR1 SNHLY, CDR2 FYNNEI. The CDR3 DNA is TGTGCCAGCAGTGTAGGGGGCGGGCAGCCCCAGCATTTT. It encodes CASSVGGGQPQHF.

The rearrangement uses TRBV28 and TRBJ1-5; D remains ambiguous. From germline, CDR1 is MDHEN and CDR2 SYDVKM. V dropped 10 bases and J dropped 3 bases, with 10 bases sitting between them. CDR3 length: 12 residues. The CDR3 sequence is CATNTLNQPQHF. CDR3 nucleotide sequence: TGTGCCACCAACACCCTCAATCAGCCCCAGCATTTT.

About this clone itself: Other DNA sequences of this sample code for an identical CDR3. This chain links TRBV4-1 with TRBJ2-7; D unresolved. The V gene lost 0 bases and the J gene lost 2 bases, with 5 bases spanning the gap. Germline loops: CDR1 MGHRA, CDR2 YSYEKL. The length of the CDR3 is 13 residues. CDR3 protein: CASSQDSAYEQYF. The CDR3 nucleotides read TGCGCCAGCAGCCAAGATTCGGCCTACGAGCAGTACTTC.

The V gene is TRBV27, the J gene TRBJ2-7; 8 bases fit TRBD1. With V trimmed by 1 base and J by 4 bases, 6 bases remained unmatched. CDR1 is MNHEY and CDR2 is SMNVEV in the germline V gene (reference sequence). There are 15 residues in the CDR3. The CDR3 DNA sequence: TGTGCCAGCAGTTTATGGGGCAGGGGGCCGTACGAGCAGTACTTC. Its translation is CASSLWGRGPYEQYF.

This clone has more than one count but fewer than ten. This sequence joins TRBV2 and TRBJ2-2; D possibly corresponds to TRBD1 (6 bases). CDR3 length equals 15 residues. Trimming shortened V by 7 bases and J by 0 bases, and 12 bases separated the two germline ends. Germline assignment: CDR1 SNHLY and CDR2 FYNNEI. The CDR3 reads CASTHRDPNTGELFF. CDR3 DNA: TGTGCCAGCACACACAGGGACCCGAACACCGGGGAGCTGTTTTTT.

The chain couples TRBV27 to TRBJ1-3; D is perhaps TRBD1 (6 bases). Germline loops: CDR1 MNHEY, CDR2 SMNVEV (reference sequence). The CDR3 spans 13 residues. V was pared by 4 bases and J by 7 bases, with 11 bases between. The CDR3 region is CASSYLRGNTIYF. In nucleotides, the CDR3 is TGTGCCAGCAGTTACCTGAGGGGGAACACCATATATTTT.

V usage is TRBV12-3 or TRBV12-4 and J usage is TRBJ2-7, with a tentative D call TRBD1 (5 bases). CDR3 length: 12 amino acids. Trimming removed 5 bases at V and 3 bases at J, with 8 bases between. The CDR3 sequence: CASSRQSYEQYF. The CDR3 coding sequence is TGTGCCAGCAGTCGACAGAGCTACGAGCAGTACTTC.

This chain's CDR3 is CASSRGSNQPQHF. CDR3 DNA: TGTGCCAGCAGCCGGGGTAGTAATCAGCCCCAGCATTTT. The V call is TRBV7-9, the J call TRBJ1-5; D remains unclear. The CDR3 totals 13 residues. The germline V and J ends were trimmed by 5 bases and 4 bases, with 9 bases remaining between them. Germline CDR1 SEHNR, CDR2 FQNEAQ (reference sequence).

J is TRBJ2-3 and V is TRBV27; 11 nucleotides align to TRBD2. The ends lost 4 bases at V and 0 bases at J; junction bases unmatched: 6. CDR1 is MNHEY, CDR2 SMNVEV, per germline (reference sequence). CDR3 length equals 17 residues. CDR3 in DNA: TGTGCCAGCAGTTCAACTAGCGGGAGTTGGAGCACAGATACGCAGTATTTT. Translating it yields CASSSTSGSWSTDTQYF.

This chain connects TRBV7-6 to TRBJ2-1; 12 positions agree with TRBD2. V gave up 1 base and J gave up 7 bases; unmatched junction bases: 2. The CDR3 loop spans 15 amino acids. Germline V gene lookup returns CDR1 SGHVS and CDR2 FNYEAQ. CDR3 protein: CASSLGTSGKNEQFF. DNA of the CDR3: TGTGCCAGCAGCTTAGGGACTAGCGGGAAAAATGAGCAGTTCTTC.

Note on this clone: This specimen includes other DNA sequences encoding the same CDR3. The gene calls are TRBV6-1 and TRBJ1-2; 8 nucleotides line up with TRBD1. The germline V gene has CDR1 MNHNS and CDR2 SASEGT. V shed 3 bases and J 4 bases; nucleotides not matched to a gene: 4. The CDR3 runs 14 residues. DNA for the CDR3: TGTGCCAGCAGTGACGGACAGGGACTCTATGGCTACACCTTC. It is translated as CASSDGQGLYGYTF.

V and J are TRBV2 and TRBJ1-1; no definite D call. Trimming removed 7 bases from V and 5 bases from J, with 8 bases in between. CDR3 length: 11 residues. Germline CDR1 reads SNHLY; CDR2 reads FYNNEI. CDR3 in amino acids: CASKFSTEAFF. CDR3 sequence (DNA): TGTGCCAGCAAATTCAGTACTGAAGCTTTCTTT.

V usage is TRBV6-1 and J usage is TRBJ1-1, with 7 bases aligning to TRBD1. CDR3 length: 15 residues. V lost 1 base, J lost 6 bases, and 8 bases stayed unmatched. In germline, CDR1 is MNHNS, CDR2 SASEGT. The CDR3 DNA reads as TGTGCCAGCAGTGAAGTTCCAGGGGGGATCGCTGAAGCTTTCTTT. This sequence encodes CASSEVPGGIAEAFF.

The chain links TRBV5-8 to TRBJ2-5; D may be TRBD2 (6 bases). This CDR3 is 15 amino acids long. CDR1 is SGHTS and CDR2 is YDEGEE in the germline V gene. The V gene lost 6 bases and the J gene lost 3 bases, with 18 bases spanning the gap. The CDR3: CASTLLRGQEETQYF. CDR3 nucleotides: TGTGCCAGCACCCTTCTGCGGGGCCAGGAAGAGACCCAGTACTTC.

The chain recombines TRBV12-3 or TRBV12-4 with TRBJ2-3, with D tentatively TRBD1 (5 bases). This CDR3 is built from 13 residues. V was cut by 6 bases and J by 0 bases, with 7 bases left in between. In nucleotides, the CDR3 is TGTGCCAGCAGGGGGCCGAGCACAGATACGCAGTATTTT. This sequence encodes CASRGPSTDTQYF.

The gene calls are TRBV3-1 (or the pseudogene TRBV3-2) and TRBJ2-2, with D possibly matching TRBD1 (6 bases). Germline V gene data show CDR1 as LGHDT and CDR2 as YNNKEL (reference sequence). The CDR3 loop spans 13 amino acids. The V end was cut by 6 bases, the J end by 4 bases, with 9 bases between. Here the CDR3 DNA reads TGTGCCAGCAGACAGACAGGCACCGGGGAGCTGTTTTTT. Its protein product is CASRQTGTGELFF.

The DNA of the CDR3 is TGTGCCATCAGTGGAGCTCTTGACACGTATGGCTACACCTTC. Its protein product is CAISGALDTYGYTF. This chain uses TRBV10-3 with TRBJ1-2; D unclear. CDR1 and CDR2 from the germline V gene are ENHRY and SYGVKD. The CDR3 length is 14 residues. Deletions cut 4 bases from V and 5 bases from J, with 14 bases between.

The genes are TRBV7-9 and TRBJ2-2, with TRBD2 as a possible D gene (5 bases). V shed 5 bases and J shed 1 base, with 8 bases lying between them. Germline-derived CDR1 and CDR2 are SEHNR and FQNEAQ (reference sequence). The CDR3 covers 14 residues. CDR3 bases: TGTGCCAGCAGCCCAAGCGGGAACACCGGGGAGCTGTTTTTT. Residues: CASSPSGNTGELFF.